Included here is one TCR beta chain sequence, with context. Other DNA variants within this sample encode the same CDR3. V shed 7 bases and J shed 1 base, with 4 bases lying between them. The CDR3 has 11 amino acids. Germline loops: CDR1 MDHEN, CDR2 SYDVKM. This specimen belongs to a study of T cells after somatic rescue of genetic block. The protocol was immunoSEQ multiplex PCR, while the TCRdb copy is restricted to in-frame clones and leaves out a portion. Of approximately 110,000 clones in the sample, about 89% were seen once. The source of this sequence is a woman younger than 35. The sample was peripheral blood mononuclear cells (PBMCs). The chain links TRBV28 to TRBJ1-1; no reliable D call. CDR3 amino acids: CASTANTEAFF. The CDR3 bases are TGTGCCAGCACCGCGAACACTGAAGCTTTCTTT.